A single sample is the source of the 15 T cell receptor beta chains below, sequenced in a study of blood T cell repertoires in COVID-19. Sequencing was performed with immunoSEQ multiplex PCR; in TCRdb, only in-frame clones are kept and a portion is missing. Altogether some 250,000 clones are present, more than 70% being singletons, with the ten largest covering roughly 3.1%. Sequenced sample: peripheral blood. These receptors were taken from a young woman with acute or convalescent COVID-19.

The chain carries TRBV6-2 or TRBV6-3 and TRBJ2-5; maybe TRBD1 (6 bases). The CDR3 runs 15 residues. The ends were cut back, 0 bases at V and 1 base at J, with 9 bases in the middle. From germline, CDR1 is MNHEY and CDR2 SVGEGT. The chain's CDR3 is CASSYSGAAQETQYF. The CDR3 DNA follows: TGTGCCAGCAGTTACTCGGGGGCGGCCCAAGAGACCCAGTACTTC.

This clone was detected only a few times. This sequence joins TRBV28 and TRBJ1-5; 7 bases line up with TRBD1. V shed 3 bases and J 3 bases; nucleotides not matched to a gene: 5. Germline CDR1 and CDR2: MDHEN and SYDVKM. The CDR3 has 15 amino acids. The CDR3: CASSFEDRPNQPQHF. CDR3 nucleotide sequence: TGTGCCAGCAGTTTTGAGGACAGGCCCAATCAGCCCCAGCATTTT.

The genes are TRBV2 and TRBJ2-3; a weak D match, TRBD1 (5 bases). Trimming removed 1 base at V and 0 bases at J, with 8 bases between. The CDR3 covers 15 residues. The germline gives CDR1 SNHLY, CDR2 FYNNEI. The CDR3 sequence: CASSEVGRSTDTQYF. In DNA, the CDR3 is TGTGCCAGCAGTGAAGTGGGGCGCAGCACAGATACGCAGTATTTT.

The chain joins TRBV7-6 to TRBJ1-4; 9 bases are shared with TRBD1. CDR1 is SGHVS and CDR2 is FNYEAQ in the germline V gene. The CDR3 runs to 15 residues. The junction had 3 bases not matched to a gene; V was cut back by 5 bases and J by 2 bases. CDR3 sequence: CASSRGQGTNEKLFF. The CDR3 region has the DNA TGTGCCAGCAGCCGCGGACAGGGGACTAATGAAAAACTGTTTTTT.

The chain is built from TRBV6-5 and TRBJ2-7, with D maybe TRBD1 (5 bases). V lost 2 bases to trimming and J lost 2 bases, with 7 bases between them. The CDR3 is made up of 13 amino acids. Per germline, CDR1 MNHEY and CDR2 SVGAGI. The CDR3 sequence: CASSYGRAYEQYF. CDR3 coding DNA: TGTGCCAGCAGTTACGGCAGGGCCTACGAGCAGTACTTC.

J is TRBJ2-7 and V is TRBV5-4; 8 nucleotides align to TRBD1. With 3 bases clipped from V and 9 bases from J, the junction kept 17 bases outside the gene matches. CDR1 SGHNT and CDR2 YYREEE come from the germline V gene (reference sequence). CDR3 size: 16 residues. CDR3 residues: CASSSTTGQGGSRQYF. The DNA for the CDR3 is TGTGCCAGCAGCTCCACCACAGGACAGGGCGGAAGTAGGCAGTACTTC.

The rearrangement uses TRBV5-1 and TRBJ2-1; D perhaps matches TRBD1 (6 bases). The V end lost 1 base, the J end lost 10 bases, and 9 bases lay between the germline ends. The CDR3 has 12 amino acids. Per germline, CDR1 SGHRS and CDR2 YFSETQ. CDR3 residues: CASSLIGGEQFF. The CDR3 DNA reads TGCGCCAGCAGCTTGATTGGGGGCGAGCAGTTCTTC. Together with reference TRBV5-1 and TRBJ2-1, the CDR3 gives the full variable domain: KAGVTQTPRYLIKTRGQQVTLSCSPISGHRSVSWYQQTPGQGLQFLFEYFSETQRNKGNFPGRFSGRQFSNSRSEMNVSTLELGDSALYLCASSLIGGEQFFGPGTRLTVL.

V is TRBV3-1 (or the pseudogene TRBV3-2) and J is TRBJ2-7; 7 nucleotides line up with TRBD2. The CDR3 runs 18 residues. Germline CDR1 LGHDT, CDR2 YNNKEL (reference sequence). After removal of 4 bases from V and 2 bases from J, the junction contained 17 bases not matched to a gene. CDR3 in amino acids: CASSPRFLGLSGAYEQYF. The CDR3 DNA reads as TGTGCCAGCAGCCCGAGATTCCTGGGACTATCGGGCGCCTACGAGCAGTACTTC.

The rearrangement joins TRBV6-5 to TRBJ2-1; 9 bases are shared with TRBD2. CDR1 MNHEY and CDR2 SVGAGI come from the germline V gene. CDR3 length: 15 amino acids. The junction had 12 bases not matched to a gene; V was cut back by 6 bases and J by 9 bases. CDR3 DNA: TGTGCCAGCAGCCACGGGGTAGCGGGAGCTGTTGAGCAGTTCTTC. It yields the protein CASSHGVAGAVEQFF.

The chain joins TRBV7-9 to TRBJ2-2; D perhaps matches TRBD1 (5 bases). Trimming took 11 bases from V and 0 from J, leaving 16 bases between them. CDR3 length: 15 residues. Looked up from germline, CDR1 is SEHNR and CDR2 is FQNEAQ (reference sequence). The CDR3 protein is CALLRRGPNTGELFF. As DNA, the CDR3 is TGTGCCCTCCTCCGTAGGGGCCCGAACACCGGGGAGCTGTTTTTT.

This clone was counted a single time. CDR3: CASSLWDRAISGNTIYF. Written as DNA, the CDR3 is TGTGCCAGCAGCCTGTGGGACAGGGCCATCTCTGGAAACACCATATATTTT. The gene calls are TRBV7-8 and TRBJ1-3, with 9 bases identical to TRBD1. The CDR3 has 17 amino acids. Looked up from germline, CDR1 is SGHVS and CDR2 is FQNEAQ. V was clipped by 5 bases and J by 0 bases; unmatched bases: 8.

The V call is TRBV7-9, the J call TRBJ2-7, with 7 bases aligning to TRBD1. Germline V gene sequence: CDR1 SEHNR, CDR2 FQNEAQ (reference sequence). The CDR3 contains 13 residues. J lost 3 bases, V lost 5 bases, and 4 bases had no gene match. The CDR3, as DNA: TGTGCCAGCAGCGAAACAGGGGACTACGAGCAGTACTTC. Amino acids: CASSETGDYEQYF.

The chain joins TRBV5-1 to TRBJ2-1, with TRBD2 matching 10 bases. CDR3 length: 15 amino acids. CDR1 is SGHRS, CDR2 YFSETQ, per germline. The V segment lost 4 bases and the J segment 5 bases; nucleotides outside the gene matches: 6. CDR3 nucleotide sequence: TGCGCCAGCAGCCCGACCCTAGCGGGAGACAATGAGCAGTTCTTC. This codes for CASSPTLAGDNEQFF.

The J gene is TRBJ1-3, the V gene TRBV7-2; 7 nucleotides match TRBD1. Germline V lookup: CDR1 SGHTA, CDR2 FQGNSA. This CDR3 is built from 16 residues. Trimming took 1 base from V and 2 from J; bases not matched to a gene: 5. Here the CDR3 DNA reads TGTGCCAGCAGCTTAGTCGGAGGGGGCACTGGAAACACCATATATTTT. It codes for CASSLVGGGTGNTIYF.

V and J are TRBV5-6 and TRBJ2-6, with D uncertain. Germline V gene lookup returns CDR1 SGHDT and CDR2 YYEEEE. V lost 2 bases to trimming and J lost 1 base, with 13 bases between them. This CDR3 region has 17 residues. The CDR3 loop is CASSLGETRSGANVLTF. CDR3 sequence (DNA): TGTGCCAGCAGCTTAGGCGAGACAAGGTCTGGGGCCAACGTCCTGACTTTC.